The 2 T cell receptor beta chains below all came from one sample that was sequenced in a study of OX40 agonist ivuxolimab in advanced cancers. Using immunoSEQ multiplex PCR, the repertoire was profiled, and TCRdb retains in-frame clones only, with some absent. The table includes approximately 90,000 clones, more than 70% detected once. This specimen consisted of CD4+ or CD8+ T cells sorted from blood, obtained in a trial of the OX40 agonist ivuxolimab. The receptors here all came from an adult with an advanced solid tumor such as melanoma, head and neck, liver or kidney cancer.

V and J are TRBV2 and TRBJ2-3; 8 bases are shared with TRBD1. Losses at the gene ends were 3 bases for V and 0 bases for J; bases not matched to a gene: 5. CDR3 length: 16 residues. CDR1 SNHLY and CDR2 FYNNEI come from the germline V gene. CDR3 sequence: CASSEWTGLSTDTQYF. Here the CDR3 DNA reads TGTGCCAGCAGTGAGTGGACAGGGCTTAGCACAGATACGCAGTATTTT.

The CDR3 DNA reads TGTGCCAGCAGCCCGGGTAGCGGTCTCGCCCCAGATACGCAGTATTTT. Translated: CASSPGSGLAPDTQYF. The rearrangement uses TRBV7-7 and TRBJ2-3; D is perhaps TRBD2 (6 bases). V was shortened by 5 bases and J by 4 bases, with 19 bases between the two germline ends. The CDR3 totals 16 residues. Germline V CDR1 and CDR2: SSHAT, FNYEAQ (reference sequence).